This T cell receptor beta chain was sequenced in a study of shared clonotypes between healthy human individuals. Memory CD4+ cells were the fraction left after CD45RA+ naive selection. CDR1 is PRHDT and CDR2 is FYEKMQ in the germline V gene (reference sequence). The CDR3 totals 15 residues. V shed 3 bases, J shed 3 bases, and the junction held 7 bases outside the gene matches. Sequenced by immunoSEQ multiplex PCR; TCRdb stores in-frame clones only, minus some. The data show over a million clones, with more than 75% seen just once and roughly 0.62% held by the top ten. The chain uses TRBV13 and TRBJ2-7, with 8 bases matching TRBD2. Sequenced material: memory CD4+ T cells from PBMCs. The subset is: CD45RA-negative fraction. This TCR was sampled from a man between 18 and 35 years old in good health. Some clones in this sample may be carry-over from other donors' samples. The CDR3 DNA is TGTGCCAGCAGCTTTCTCGGGAGGGGGATCTACGAGCAGTACTTC. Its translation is CASSFLGRGIYEQYF. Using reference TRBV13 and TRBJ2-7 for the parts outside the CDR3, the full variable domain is AAGVIQSPRHLIKEKRETATLKCYPIPRHDTVYWYQQGPGQDPQFLISFYEKMQSDKGSIPDRFSAQQFSDYHSELNMSSLELGDSALYFCASSFLGRGIYEQYFGPGTRLTVT.